These T cell receptor beta chains were read from a single sample in a study of CD8 T cells in ankylosing spondylitis. MiXCR, run by TCRdb on the 5' RACE reads, gives a single entry per CDR3 protein. The sample includes 350,000 to 450,000 distinct CDR3 sequences, 26% seen only once; the top ten take 0.89%. The sequencing input was blood, either unsorted or a sorted T cell fraction (not recorded which). These receptors were collected from a male donor with ankylosing spondylitis. Both conserved end residues are part of each CDR3. Each record gives: CDR3 protein, CDR3 DNA, D gene, J gene, V gene, clone size. A D gene is named only where the DNA matches it firmly. Clone size is stated in some rows and not others, as once, few, many or a class when expanded.

CDR3aa: CSASVVSYEQYF
CDR3nt: TGCAGTGCTAGTGTCGTTTCCTACGAGCAGTACTTC
d_gene: .
j_gene: TRBJ2-7
v_gene: TRBV20-1
abundance: .

CDR3aa: CASSQDGGHTEAFF
CDR3nt: TGTGCCAGCAGCCAAGACGGGGGTCACACTGAAGCTTTCTTT
d_gene: .
j_gene: TRBJ1-1
v_gene: TRBV3-1
abundance: .

CDR3aa: CASSSTLPGQGTYEQYF
CDR3nt: TGCGCCAGCAGCTCCACCTTGCCGGGACAGGGGACCTACGAGCAGTACTTC
d_gene: TRBD1
j_gene: TRBJ2-7
v_gene: TRBV5-1
abundance: .

CDR3aa: CASARPEAYNEQFF
CDR3nt: TGTGCCAGCGCCCGGCCCGAAGCTTACAATGAGCAGTTCTTC
d_gene: .
j_gene: TRBJ2-1
v_gene: TRBV25-1
abundance: .

CDR3aa: CSARDRIAGASETQYF
CDR3nt: TGCAGTGCTAGAGATCGAATAGCGGGAGCCTCAGAGACCCAGTACTTC
d_gene: TRBD2
j_gene: TRBJ2-5
v_gene: TRBV20-1
abundance: many

CDR3aa: CASCDTGVSTDTQYF
CDR3nt: TGCGCCAGCTGCGATACAGGGGTTAGCACAGATACGCAGTATTTT
d_gene: TRBD1
j_gene: TRBJ2-3
v_gene: TRBV5-1
abundance: few

CDR3aa: CASSLLGKGQFF
CDR3nt: TGTGCCAGCAGCTTGCTAGGGAAGGGGCAGTTCTTC
d_gene: .
j_gene: TRBJ2-1
v_gene: TRBV7-9
abundance: few

CDR3aa: CASSPPEGSRTEAFF
CDR3nt: TGTGCCAGCTCACCACCGGAGGGGAGTAGGACTGAAGCTTTCTTT
d_gene: .
j_gene: TRBJ1-1
v_gene: TRBV18
abundance: .

CDR3aa: CSASLAGDRHEQFF
CDR3nt: TGCAGTGCTAGTCTAGCGGGAGATCGCCATGAGCAGTTCTTC
d_gene: TRBD2
j_gene: TRBJ2-1
v_gene: TRBV20-1
abundance: .

CDR3aa: CASTYTGSNEQFF
CDR3nt: TGTGCCAGCACCTACACCGGGAGCAATGAGCAGTTCTTC
d_gene: .
j_gene: TRBJ2-1
v_gene: TRBV9
abundance: .

CDR3aa: CASRLTGSYEQYF
CDR3nt: TGTGCCAGCAGATTGACAGGCTCCTACGAGCAGTACTTC
d_gene: .
j_gene: TRBJ2-7
v_gene: TRBV12-3/TRBV12-4
abundance: .

CDR3aa: CSARSGSAGNEQFF
CDR3nt: TGCAGTGCTAGATCCGGGAGCGCGGGCAATGAGCAGTTCTTC
d_gene: .
j_gene: TRBJ2-1
v_gene: TRBV20-1
abundance: few

CDR3aa: CASSLRDREKLFF
CDR3nt: TGTGCCAGCTCACTCCGGGACCGTGAAAAACTGTTTTTT
d_gene: .
j_gene: TRBJ1-4
v_gene: TRBV18
abundance: .

CDR3aa: CASSRGSGRNGELFF
CDR3nt: TGTGCCAGCAGTCGCGGTAGCGGGAGGAACGGGGAGCTGTTTTTT
d_gene: TRBD2
j_gene: TRBJ2-2
v_gene: TRBV12-3/TRBV12-4
abundance: many

CDR3aa: CASSLNGVGYGYTF
CDR3nt: TGTGCCAGCAGTTTAAATGGGGTCGGGTATGGCTACACCTTC
d_gene: .
j_gene: TRBJ1-2
v_gene: TRBV27
abundance: .

CDR3aa: CASSQDPRGMGYQETQYF
CDR3nt: TGCGCCAGCAGCCAAGATCCGAGGGGAATGGGGTACCAAGAGACCCAGTACTTC
d_gene: .
j_gene: TRBJ2-5
v_gene: TRBV4-1
abundance: few

CDR3aa: CATSDSVVVRGGGAFF
CDR3nt: TGTGCCACCAGTGATTCGGTGGTGGTGCGGGGCGGGGGTGCGTTCTTC
d_gene: TRBD2
j_gene: TRBJ2-1
v_gene: TRBV24-1
abundance: .

CDR3aa: CASSQPGSTDTQYF
CDR3nt: TGTGCCAGCAGCCAACCCGGGAGCACAGATACGCAGTATTTT
d_gene: .
j_gene: TRBJ2-3
v_gene: TRBV3-1
abundance: .

CDR3aa: CASSPFTGLPPDTQYF
CDR3nt: TGCGCCAGCAGCCCATTCACGGGTTTACCGCCAGATACGCAGTATTTT
d_gene: .
j_gene: TRBJ2-3
v_gene: TRBV5-1
abundance: .

CDR3aa: CSVYRGRNYGYTF
CDR3nt: TGCAGCGTCTACAGGGGGAGGAACTATGGCTACACCTTC
d_gene: TRBD1
j_gene: TRBJ1-2
v_gene: TRBV29-1
abundance: few

CDR3aa: CSAGDSLYEQYF
CDR3nt: TGCAGCGCAGGGGACAGCCTCTACGAGCAGTACTTC
d_gene: TRBD1
j_gene: TRBJ2-7
v_gene: TRBV29-1
abundance: .

CDR3aa: CSEYRGNYNEQFF
CDR3nt: TGCAGTGAGTACCGGGGGAACTACAATGAGCAGTTCTTC
d_gene: .
j_gene: TRBJ2-1
v_gene: TRBV29-1
abundance: .

CDR3aa: CASSWQGGVDNEQFF
CDR3nt: TGTGCCAGCAGCTGGCAGGGGGGGGTGGACAATGAGCAGTTCTTC
d_gene: .
j_gene: TRBJ2-1
v_gene: TRBV11-2
abundance: few

CDR3aa: CSVEFGRRADTQYF
CDR3nt: TGCAGCGTTGAGTTCGGGCGGAGGGCGGATACGCAGTATTTT
d_gene: .
j_gene: TRBJ2-3
v_gene: TRBV29-1
abundance: .

CDR3aa: CASSWRSREHIYF
CDR3nt: TGTGCCAGCAGTTGGCGGTCCCGGGAGCACATATATTTT
d_gene: .
j_gene: TRBJ1-3
v_gene: TRBV12-3/TRBV12-4
abundance: many

CDR3aa: CSSSLNQETQYF
CDR3nt: TGCAGCTCCTCCCTCAACCAAGAGACCCAGTACTTC
d_gene: .
j_gene: TRBJ2-5
v_gene: TRBV29-1
abundance: few

CDR3aa: CASSTGTGPGNTIYF
CDR3nt: TGTGCCAGCAGCACCGGAACAGGACCTGGAAACACCATATATTTT
d_gene: .
j_gene: TRBJ1-3
v_gene: TRBV7-2
abundance: few

CDR3aa: CASSGGLAGATQYF
CDR3nt: TGTGCCAGCAGTGGGGGACTAGCGGGAGCCACGCAGTATTTT
d_gene: TRBD2
j_gene: TRBJ2-3
v_gene: TRBV6-1
abundance: many

CDR3aa: CASSSTAEAFF
CDR3nt: TGTGCCAGCAGTTCTACAGCTGAAGCTTTCTTT
d_gene: .
j_gene: TRBJ1-1
v_gene: TRBV12-3/TRBV12-4
abundance: many

CDR3aa: CASSFTPGTEETQYF
CDR3nt: TGCGCCAGCAGCTTTACTCCGGGGACGGAAGAGACCCAGTACTTC
d_gene: .
j_gene: TRBJ2-5
v_gene: TRBV5-1
abundance: few

CDR3aa: CASSQRLDSNYGYTF
CDR3nt: TGTGCCAGCAGTCAGAGATTGGACAGTAACTATGGCTACACCTTC
d_gene: .
j_gene: TRBJ1-2
v_gene: TRBV7-2
abundance: few

CDR3aa: CASSLGTGQTGELFF
CDR3nt: TGTGCCAGCAGCTTGGGTACTGGACAGACCGGGGAGCTGTTTTTT
d_gene: .
j_gene: TRBJ2-2
v_gene: TRBV5-5
abundance: .

CDR3aa: CSASRTAFILKGSYEQYF
CDR3nt: TGCAGTGCTAGCCGGACCGCTTTTATCCTAAAAGGAAGCTACGAGCAGTACTTC
d_gene: .
j_gene: TRBJ2-7
v_gene: TRBV20-1
abundance: few

CDR3aa: CASSPRTGGSGELFF
CDR3nt: TGTGCCAGCAGTCCTAGGACAGGGGGCAGCGGGGAGCTGTTTTTT
d_gene: TRBD1
j_gene: TRBJ2-2
v_gene: TRBV12-3/TRBV12-4
abundance: .

CDR3aa: CASTGLAGTYEQYF
CDR3nt: TGTGCCAGCACGGGACTAGCGGGGACCTACGAGCAGTACTTC
d_gene: TRBD2
j_gene: TRBJ2-7
v_gene: TRBV10-3
abundance: .

CDR3aa: CASSSPPGGYEQYF
CDR3nt: TGCGCCAGCAGCTCTCCCCCCGGCGGCTACGAGCAGTACTTC
d_gene: .
j_gene: TRBJ2-7
v_gene: TRBV5-1
abundance: few

CDR3aa: CASSVRGDPNEKLFF
CDR3nt: TGTGCCAGCAGTGTTAGGGGGGACCCTAATGAAAAACTGTTTTTT
d_gene: .
j_gene: TRBJ1-4
v_gene: TRBV27
abundance: few

CDR3aa: CASSATGHNYGYTF
CDR3nt: TGTGCCAGCAGTGCTACAGGGCATAACTATGGCTACACCTTC
d_gene: .
j_gene: TRBJ1-2
v_gene: TRBV6-1
abundance: few

CDR3aa: CASSRTGGSGEQYF
CDR3nt: TGTGCCAGCAGCCGGACAGGGGGTTCTGGTGAGCAGTACTTC
d_gene: TRBD1
j_gene: TRBJ2-7
v_gene: TRBV11-2
abundance: .

CDR3aa: CASSQVRGYTDNEQFF
CDR3nt: TGTGCCAGCAGCCAAGTGCGGGGATATACGGACAATGAGCAGTTCTTC
d_gene: .
j_gene: TRBJ2-1
v_gene: TRBV4-2
abundance: once

CDR3aa: CASRTLGGLRYLHTEAFF
CDR3nt: TGCGCCAGCAGAACCCTGGGAGGCCTTCGGTACTTGCACACTGAAGCTTTCTTT
d_gene: .
j_gene: TRBJ1-1
v_gene: TRBV5-1
abundance: .

CDR3aa: CSACNPVAEQYF
CDR3nt: TGCAGTGCCTGTAACCCAGTTGCCGAGCAGTACTTC
d_gene: .
j_gene: TRBJ2-7
v_gene: TRBV20-1
abundance: few

CDR3aa: CASSLGMAESTDTQYF
CDR3nt: TGCGCCAGCAGCTTGGGTATGGCGGAGAGCACAGATACGCAGTATTTT
d_gene: .
j_gene: TRBJ2-3
v_gene: TRBV5-1
abundance: .

CDR3aa: CASSPSAGRSYNEQFF
CDR3nt: TGCGCCAGCAGCCCCTCAGCGGGAAGGTCCTACAATGAGCAGTTCTTC
d_gene: TRBD2
j_gene: TRBJ2-1
v_gene: TRBV5-1
abundance: .

CDR3aa: CASRGPAGDSYEQYF
CDR3nt: TGTGCCAGCAGGGGGCCAGCGGGGGACTCCTACGAGCAGTACTTC
d_gene: TRBD2
j_gene: TRBJ2-7
v_gene: TRBV27
abundance: few

CDR3aa: CATSDLRNRGGTDTQYF
CDR3nt: TGTGCCACCAGTGACCTCCGGAACAGGGGAGGCACAGATACGCAGTATTTT
d_gene: TRBD1
j_gene: TRBJ2-3
v_gene: TRBV24-1
abundance: few

CDR3aa: CASSLDPKNYGYTF
CDR3nt: TGTGCCAGCAGCCTAGACCCAAAGAACTATGGCTACACCTTC
d_gene: .
j_gene: TRBJ1-2
v_gene: TRBV4-2
abundance: few

CDR3aa: CASSPSTGAKNIQYF
CDR3nt: TGTGCCAGCAGTCCTTCGACAGGAGCCAAAAACATTCAGTACTTC
d_gene: .
j_gene: TRBJ2-4
v_gene: TRBV27
abundance: .

CDR3aa: CASAYRETQYF
CDR3nt: TGTGCCAGCGCATACAGGGAGACCCAGTACTTC
d_gene: .
j_gene: TRBJ2-5
v_gene: TRBV2
abundance: few

CDR3aa: CASSPPTYGRMSGTYNEQFF
CDR3nt: TGTGCCAGCTCACCACCGACCTACGGCCGGATGAGCGGGACCTACAATGAGCAGTTCTTC
d_gene: TRBD2
j_gene: TRBJ2-1
v_gene: TRBV18
abundance: .